This T cell receptor (beta chain) was retrieved from a study of blood T cell repertoires in COVID-19 (dated by TCRdb to 2020 to 2022). Study-level background: Samples covering the acute and convalescent phases of COVID-19 were provided by collaborators in the United States, Italy and Spain. The prospective study material was composed of cDNA or gDNA derived from T cells, B-cell-depleted T cells, or PBMCs. The samples were drawn from two sources: the first 160 participants of the ongoing ImmuneRACE study, and 1,254 subjects contributed by 6 global collaborators. The dataset comprised deeply sampled blood TCRbeta repertoires from subjects exposed to, actively infected with, or recovered from COVID-19. Where available, HLA class I and class II types were taken from metadata supplied by the sample provider and were not determined by assay-based typing. A freely available public database, intended as a resource for researchers studying the immune response to SARS-CoV-2, is where the repertoires were released. A de-identified subject ID, COVID-19 status, age in years and sex were almost always included in the sample metadata. The research as a whole found: How much clinical and demographic metadata was included differed by source and by participant, and the metadata was provided uncurated.

The immunoSEQ Assay, a bias-controlled multiplex PCR, was used to amplify TCRbeta CDR3 regions from genomic DNA. Under the source paper's analysis protocol: Nucleated cell counts per sample were estimated from amplification of reference gene primers within the assay. Sequence reads were collapsed and filtered to measure the absolute abundance of every unique TCRbeta CDR3 rearrangement. Productive Simpson clonality was computed per sample as the square root of Simpson's diversity index over productive rearrangements. Held by TCRdb, this immuneACCESS table contains in-frame sequences only and omits some clones. Under half of the omission traces to an unresolved V gene where checked; the cause of the rest is unknown. For V, J and clone size, that table is used; D and trimming come from the DNA. Counted in this sample were around 170,000 clones; around 83% of them appeared once. The ten largest make up under 15% of the sample.

On this clone itself: The antigen it recognizes is unknown. Base qualities were left out, and no much larger clone turns up one base away.

A second Seattle source provided samples from volunteer blood donors who had recovered from COVID-19. The collaborating institutions used their own protocols to collect whole blood in K2EDTA tubes. Collaborator samples were shipped for TCRbeta analysis as frozen whole blood, isolated PBMCs, or DNA extracted from either sample type. The specimen was peripheral blood. The clonotype originates from a man between 65 and 80 years old who had recovered from COVID-19.

The DNA sequence is given as TGTGCCAGCAGCCGGCCGGGACTAGCGGGAGGGATCTCCTACAATGAGCAGTTCTTC. Translated, it reads CASSRPGLAGGISYNEQFF. The V and J genes are TRBV28 and TRBJ2-1; TRBD2 agrees with 16 junctional bases. V loses 6 bases at its end and J loses 0 bases; junction bases beyond the gene matches: 8. From the cysteine up to the phenylalanine, the CDR3 has a length of 19 residues. Just CDR3 DNA is preserved here, 57 bases in frame from base 1. Based on the germline V gene, the CDR1 and CDR2 sequences are MDHEN and SYDVKM.